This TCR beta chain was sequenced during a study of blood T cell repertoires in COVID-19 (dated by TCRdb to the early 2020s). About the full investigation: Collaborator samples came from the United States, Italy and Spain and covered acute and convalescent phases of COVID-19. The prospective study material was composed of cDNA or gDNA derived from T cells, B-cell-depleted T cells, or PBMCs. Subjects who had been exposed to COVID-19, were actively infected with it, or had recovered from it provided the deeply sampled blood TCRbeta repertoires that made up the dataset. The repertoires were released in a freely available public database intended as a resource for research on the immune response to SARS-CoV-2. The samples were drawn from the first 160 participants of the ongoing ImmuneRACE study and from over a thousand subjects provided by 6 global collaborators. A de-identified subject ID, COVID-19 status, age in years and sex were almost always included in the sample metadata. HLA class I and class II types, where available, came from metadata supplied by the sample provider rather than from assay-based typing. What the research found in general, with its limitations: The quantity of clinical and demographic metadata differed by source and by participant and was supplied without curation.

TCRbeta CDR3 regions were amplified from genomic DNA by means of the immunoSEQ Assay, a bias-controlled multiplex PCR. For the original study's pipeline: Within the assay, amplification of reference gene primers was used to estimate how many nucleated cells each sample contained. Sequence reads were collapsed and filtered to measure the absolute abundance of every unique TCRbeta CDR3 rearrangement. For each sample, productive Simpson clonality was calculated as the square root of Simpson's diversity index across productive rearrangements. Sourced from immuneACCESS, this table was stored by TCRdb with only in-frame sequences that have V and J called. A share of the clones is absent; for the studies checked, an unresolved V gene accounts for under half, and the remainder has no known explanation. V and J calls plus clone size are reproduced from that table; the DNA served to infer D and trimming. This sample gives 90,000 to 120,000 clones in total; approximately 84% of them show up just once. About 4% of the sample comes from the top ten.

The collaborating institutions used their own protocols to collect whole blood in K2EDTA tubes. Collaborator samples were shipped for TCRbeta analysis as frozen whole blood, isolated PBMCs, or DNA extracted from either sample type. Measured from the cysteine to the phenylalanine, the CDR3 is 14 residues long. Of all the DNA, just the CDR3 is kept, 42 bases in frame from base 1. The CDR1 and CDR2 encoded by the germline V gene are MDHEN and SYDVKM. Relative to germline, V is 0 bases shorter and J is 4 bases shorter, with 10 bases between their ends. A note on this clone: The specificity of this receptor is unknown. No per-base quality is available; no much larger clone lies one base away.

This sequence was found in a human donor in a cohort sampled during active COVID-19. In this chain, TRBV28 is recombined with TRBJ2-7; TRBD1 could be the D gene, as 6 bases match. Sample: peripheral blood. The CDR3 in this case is CASSLWQGTYEQYF. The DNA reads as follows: TGTGCCAGCAGTTTATGGCAGGGGACGTACGAGCAGTACTTC. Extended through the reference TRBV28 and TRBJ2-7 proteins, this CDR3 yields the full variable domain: DVKVTQSSRYLVKRTGEKVFLECVQDMDHENMFWYRQDPGLGLRLIYFSYDVKMKEKGDIPEGYSVSREKKERFSLILESASTNQTSMYLCASSLWQGTYEQYFGPGTRLTVT.